A selection of T cell receptor beta chains follows, all from one sample in a study of blood T cell repertoires in COVID-19. Here immunoSEQ multiplex PCR was the method, and the copy in TCRdb shows in-frame clones only, minus some. The sample yields roughly 190,000 clones, approximately 79% seen once. Source material: PBMCs or T cells enriched from blood (not recorded which). The receptors were gathered from a woman aged 55-69 years with acute COVID-19. The conserved cysteine and the conserved F or W are not part of the CDR3 here.

V gene,J gene,CDR3 protein
TRBV10-1,TRBJ2-1,ASLAESSYNEQF
TRBV24-1,TRBJ2-5,ATSDSGLAGGTQY
TRBV4-2,TRBJ1-1,ASSPSVNTEAF
TRBV30,TRBJ2-1,AWRTSGSNEQF
TRBV19,TRBJ2-7,ASSTTGNGYEQY
TRBV2,TRBJ1-2,ASTDGQGVYGYT
TRBV11-3,TRBJ1-2,ASSSSWGQGRGYT
TRBV5-1,TRBJ2-3,ASSPEWGRISTQY
TRBV19,TRBJ1-2,ASSRGTGDYGYT
TRBV6-2/TRBV6-3,TRBJ2-2,ASSLDNRGELF
TRBV11-2,TRBJ2-5,ASSLNRIEWTQY
TRBV6-2/TRBV6-3,TRBJ1-2,ASSLPGLDT
TRBV6-1,TRBJ1-5,ASSGQGVGLNQPQH
TRBV5-1,TRBJ2-7,ASNPVPGTGYEQY
TRBV28,TRBJ1-2,ASSPPEGKIYGYT
TRBV21-1,TRBJ2-7,ASSKSDRQSSHEQY
TRBV11-2,TRBJ1-2,ASRRTASADYGYT